This T cell receptor (beta chain) was recovered during a study of T-cell memory formation after mild COVID-19 (TCRdb year 2021). Broadly, across the study: Most TCR sequence clusters were specific to one of the two donors. Two young, previously healthy adult volunteers made up the cohort, one male and one female. In a couple of donors, T-cell clones that expanded and contracted after mild COVID-19 were followed by sequencing TCRalpha and TCRbeta repertoires longitudinally. On the study overall, not on this receptor specifically: Whether the second-wave clones peaking on day 37 were SARS-CoV-2 specific was not confirmed. Balanced CD4/CD8 phenotypes were observed for clones contracting from day 15 to 85, whereas a bias towards CD4+ was observed for a second wave of clones expanding from day 15 to 37. The detection of some responding clones in pre-infection memory suggests that pre-existing cross-reactive memory T cells joined the SARS-CoV-2 response. The study covered only two mild cases, and larger cohorts including severe cases with pre-infection samples were considered necessary. Contracting CD4+ clones were found mainly in CM and EM memory subsets, while CD8+ clones were enriched in EMRA.

Ficoll-Paque density gradient centrifugation was the method used to isolate PBMCs. V and J are trimmed by 6 bases and 0 bases, and the gene matches miss 7 bases of the junction. Looking up the germline V gene (reference sequence) yields CDR1 MNHNY and CDR2 SVGAGI. The CDR3 runs 15 amino acids, cysteine and valine included. Here the CDR3 DNA is all that survives: 45 bases in frame from base 1. This clonotype appeared a few times. The antigen this receptor binds is unknown. No much larger clone is present one base from it, and per-base qualities are unavailable. These reads were obtained on an Illumina NovaSeq 6000. TCRalpha and TCRbeta cDNA libraries were built by 5'RACE with constant-segment primers, adding sample barcodes and unique molecular identifiers. RNA was extracted from every sample with Trizol reagent. Amplification of the libraries took two PCR steps, and the second step added a second sample barcode plus Illumina TruSeq adapters. The libraries were sequenced on an Illumina NovaSeq using 2 x 150 bp paired-end reads. Concerning the study's data processing: Demultiplexing of reads and collapsing into UMI-guided consensus sequences were performed with migec v1.2.7. Using mixcr v2.1.11, the UMI consensuses were aligned to TRA and TRB V and J templates and assembled into clonotypes. A clonotype was counted as expanded or contracted only when both edgeR and NoisET called the clonotype significant, with the noise models trained on biological replicates. For edgeR calls, the thresholds were a false discovery rate-adjusted p below 0.01 and a log2 fold-change of 1. As an exploratory analysis of dynamics, max-normalized trajectories of the 1000 most abundant clonotypes were examined by PCA with hierarchical clustering. Each responding clone was given a CD4 or CD8 phenotype based on the CD4+ and CD8+ repertoires, which had been sequenced separately. TCRdb reanalyzed the raw reads on its own, using fastp at Q25 for trimming and MiXCR for clone calling, and kept in-frame beta chains. Rows are unified per CDR3 protein, each entry keeping the most common DNA and genes. The V and J calls come from TCRdb's annotation, not from the publication. For this sample there are roughly 250,000 distinct CDR3 sequences; less than 20% appear just once. Of the sample, 3.5% is held by the ten largest clones.

This chain joins TRBV6-6 to TRBJ2-7; 8 central bases correspond to TRBD1. The origin of this receptor is a young man who had mild COVID-19 (a few samples of this study predate the infection). The sample titles of this study are shuffled in the database, so cell type and time point are left out; the donor was told from shared clones. Sequenced material: PBMCs or a T cell subset sorted from them (not recorded which). Read as DNA, the sequence is TGTGCCAGCAGCGCTCAGGGGGCTTCCTCCTACGAGCAGTACGTC. It codes for CASSAQGASSYEQYV.